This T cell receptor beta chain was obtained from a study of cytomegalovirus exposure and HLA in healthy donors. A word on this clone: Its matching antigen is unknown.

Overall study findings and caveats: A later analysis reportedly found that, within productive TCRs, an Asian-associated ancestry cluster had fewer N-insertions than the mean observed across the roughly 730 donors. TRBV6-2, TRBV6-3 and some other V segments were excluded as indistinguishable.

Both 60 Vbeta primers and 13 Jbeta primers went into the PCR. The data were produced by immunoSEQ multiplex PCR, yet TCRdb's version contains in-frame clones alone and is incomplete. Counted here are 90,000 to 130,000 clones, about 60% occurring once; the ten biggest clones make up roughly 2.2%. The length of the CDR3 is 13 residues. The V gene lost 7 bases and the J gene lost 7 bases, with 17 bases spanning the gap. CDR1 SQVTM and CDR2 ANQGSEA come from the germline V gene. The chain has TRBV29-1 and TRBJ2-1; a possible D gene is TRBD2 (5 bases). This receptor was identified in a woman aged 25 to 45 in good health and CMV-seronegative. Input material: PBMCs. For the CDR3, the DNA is TGCAGCGCTCTACCGGGGTTTGGGAATGAGCAGTTCTTC. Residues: CSALPGFGNEQFF.